This passage covers 27 T cell receptor beta chains from one sample sequenced in a study of blood T cell repertoires in COVID-19. This table comes from immunoSEQ multiplex PCR, and its TCRdb copy is limited to in-frame clones, with some not included. The sample consists of tens of thousands of clones, approximately 85% of them appearing once. The sample comprised peripheral blood. The source of these receptors is a human donor in a cohort sampled during active COVID-19.

This chain connects TRBV12-3 or TRBV12-4 to TRBJ1-2; the D gene is possibly TRBD1 (5 bases). The CDR3 is 13 amino acids. Trimming shortened V by 4 bases and J by 7 bases, and 13 bases separated the two germline ends. DNA for the CDR3: TGTGCCAGCAGTTGGGAGCGGGGGGTTGGCTACACCTTC. It yields the protein CASSWERGVGYTF.

This clone was detected only once. J is TRBJ2-1 and V is TRBV7-2; no definite D call. CDR3 length equals 13 residues. Trimming took 3 bases from V and 6 from J, leaving 9 bases between them. In germline, CDR1 is SGHTA, CDR2 FQGNSA. This chain's CDR3 is CASSLGHTNEQFF. The CDR3 DNA sequence: TGTGCCAGCAGCTTGGGCCACACCAATGAGCAGTTCTTC.

This sequence joins TRBV5-1 and TRBJ1-1, with TRBD1 identical over 8 bases. Germline V gene data show CDR1 as SGHRS and CDR2 as YFSETQ. V dropped 3 bases and J dropped 7; count of bases not matched to a gene: 2. The CDR3 is 12 amino acids. CDR3 DNA: TGCGCCAGCAGCTACGACAGGGGTGAAGCTTTCTTT. Translation: CASSYDRGEAFF.

The chain combines TRBV19 with TRBJ2-1; TRBD1 matches at 7 bases. J lost 9 bases, V lost 5 bases, and 16 bases had no gene match. Germline loops: CDR1 LNHDA, CDR2 SQIVND (reference sequence). CDR3 length: 16 amino acids. The DNA for the CDR3 is TGTGCCAGTAGTCCCCTTGACAGGGCCGTTGGCCGTGAGCAGTTCTTC. Translating gives CASSPLDRAVGREQFF.

The chain couples TRBV6-1 to TRBJ2-2; 11 bases fit TRBD2. V shed 1 base and J 8 bases; nucleotides not matched to a gene: 6. CDR3 length: 16 residues. Per the germline V gene, CDR1 is MNHNS and CDR2 is SASEGT. The CDR3 sequence: CASSEGGTSGWGELFF. The CDR3 coding sequence is TGTGCCAGCAGTGAAGGGGGGACTAGCGGATGGGGGGAGCTGTTTTTT.

The chain couples TRBV6-6 to TRBJ2-2, with a weak D call TRBD2 (6 bases). Per the germline V gene, CDR1 is MNHNY and CDR2 is SVGAGI (reference sequence). This CDR3 comprises 16 residues. The V and J ends lost 8 bases and 2 bases respectively, with 18 bases between them. The CDR3 region is CASLKTGLLNTGELFF. The CDR3 region has the DNA TGTGCCAGCCTGAAAACGGGACTCCTTAACACCGGGGAGCTGTTTTTT.

The rearrangement joins TRBV6-1 to TRBJ2-3; tentatively, D is TRBD2 (5 bases). The CDR3 consists of 15 residues. Trimming removed 2 bases from V and 4 bases from J, with 13 bases in between. Germline lookup yields CDR1 MNHNS and CDR2 SASEGT. The CDR3 loop reads CASSEWAGTPDTQYF. The CDR3 DNA is TGTGCCAGCAGTGAATGGGCGGGTACCCCAGATACGCAGTATTTT.

V and J are TRBV7-8 and TRBJ2-5; 11 bases are a match to TRBD1. From germline, CDR1 is SGHVS and CDR2 FQNEAQ. This CDR3 region has 14 residues. The J segment lost 9 bases and the V segment lost 4 bases, leaving 7 bases of the junction unmatched. The CDR3 sequence is CASSSQGQGEAQYF. The CDR3 DNA is TGTGCCAGCAGCTCCCAGGGACAGGGGGAAGCCCAGTACTTC.

In its sample, this clone was seen a few times. The genes are TRBV28 and TRBJ1-5, with 8 bases matching TRBD1. Losses at the gene ends were 2 bases for V and 7 bases for J; bases not matched to a gene: 7. The CDR3 loop spans 15 amino acids. Per germline, CDR1 MDHEN and CDR2 SYDVKM. CDR3 DNA: TGTGCCAGCAGTTTACGGGTCGGGGACAGGCAGCCCCAGCATTTT. It yields the protein CASSLRVGDRQPQHF.

The chain links TRBV10-3 to TRBJ2-2; the D gene is possibly TRBD2 (5 bases). Germline V CDR1 and CDR2: ENHRY, SYGVKD. The CDR3 runs to 12 residues. Trimming pared 10 bases from V and 5 bases from J, leaving 11 bases between. The CDR3 nucleotides are TGTGCCAATTCAGCGGTAACCGGGGAGCTGTTTTTT. It is translated as CANSAVTGELFF.

J is TRBJ2-5 and V is TRBV27, with D possibly being TRBD2 (5 bases). Per the germline V gene, CDR1 is MNHEY and CDR2 is SMNVEV (reference sequence). The CDR3 sequence is 15 residues long. V lost 4 bases and J lost 0, with 12 bases in between. The CDR3 sequence: CASSSSGEYQETQYF. The CDR3 DNA sequence: TGTGCCAGCAGTTCGTCCGGGGAGTACCAAGAGACCCAGTACTTC.

The V call is TRBV2, the J call TRBJ1-1, with D maybe TRBD1 (5 bases). The CDR3 is made up of 13 amino acids. Trimming stripped 4 bases from V and 6 bases from J, with 12 bases between. CDR1 and CDR2 (germline): SNHLY, FYNNEI. CDR3 region: CASSVEGRAEAFF. As DNA, the CDR3 is TGTGCCAGCAGTGTAGAGGGGAGGGCTGAAGCTTTCTTT. Combining the CDR3 with reference TRBV2 and TRBJ1-1 gives the whole variable domain EPEVTQTPSHQVTQMGQEVILRCVPISNHLYFYWYRQILGQKVEFLVSFYNNEISEKSEIFDDQFSVERPDGSNFTLKIRSTKLEDSAMYFCASSVEGRAEAFFGQGTRLTVV.

The chain employs TRBV5-1 and TRBJ1-2; D may be TRBD1 (5 bases). The CDR3 is 13 residues long. V gave up 4 bases and J gave up 8 bases, with 15 bases separating them. CDR1 is SGHRS, CDR2 YFSETQ, per germline. CDR3 in amino acids: CASSPGHLVGYTF. CDR3 coding DNA: TGCGCCAGCAGCCCTGGACATCTAGTAGGCTACACCTTC.

The V call is TRBV10-3, the J call TRBJ1-1; 9 positions match TRBD1. This CDR3 has 15 amino acids. The germline CDR1 and CDR2 sequences are ENHRY and SYGVKD. V lost 4 bases, J lost 2 bases, and 5 bases stayed unmatched. The CDR3 DNA sequence: TGTGCCATCAGTGGACAGGGGGTGAGAAACACTGAAGCTTTCTTT. Its translation: CAISGQGVRNTEAFF.

This clone was detected a few times. CDR3 sequence reads: CASSFEGHNQPQHF. Written as DNA, the CDR3 is TGCGCCAGCAGCTTCGAGGGACATAATCAGCCCCAGCATTTT. The chain recombines TRBV5-1 with TRBJ1-5; possibly TRBD1 for D (6 bases). V was trimmed by 2 bases and J by 4 bases, leaving 10 bases between them. Germline V lookup: CDR1 SGHRS, CDR2 YFSETQ. The CDR3 is made up of 14 amino acids.

CDR3 sequence reads: CASRRGTWNEEQFF. The CDR3 coding sequence is TGTGCCAGCCGGCGTGGGACATGGAATGAGGAGCAGTTCTTC. V is TRBV19 and J is TRBJ2-1, with a weak D call TRBD1 (6 bases). V lost 9 bases and J 10 bases, leaving 22 bases between the germline ends. The CDR3 contains 14 residues. CDR1 and CDR2 (germline): LNHDA, SQIVND (reference sequence).

The chain recombines TRBV10-3 with TRBJ1-2; the match to TRBD1 covers 9 bases. CDR1 ENHRY and CDR2 SYGVKD come from the germline V gene. The CDR3 spans 17 residues. J was trimmed by 0 bases and V by 4 bases; bases with no gene match: 9. The CDR3 sequence: CAISGVPGQGANYGYTF. The CDR3 DNA sequence: TGTGCCATCAGTGGGGTCCCGGGACAGGGTGCTAACTATGGCTACACCTTC.

This clone showed up just a few times. V is TRBV19 and J is TRBJ2-6, with a possible D match to TRBD2 (6 bases). The ends were cut back, 4 bases at V and 0 bases at J, with 16 bases in the middle. The CDR3 consists of 18 residues. Germline loops: CDR1 LNHDA, CDR2 SQIVND (reference sequence). The CDR3 coding sequence is TGTGCCAGTAGTAAGGGCCCCGGCGGGGCCTCTGGGGCCAACGTCCTGACTTTC. This translates into CASSKGPGGASGANVLTF. The full variable domain, its missing parts supplied by reference TRBV19 and TRBJ2-6, is DGGITQSPKYLFRKEGQNVTLSCEQNLNHDAMYWYRQDPGQGLRLIYYSQIVNDFQKGDIAEGYSVSREKKESFPLTVTSAQKNPTAFYLCASSKGPGGASGANVLTFGAGSRLTVL.

The chain employs TRBV18 and TRBJ1-3, with D unclear. Germline V gene lookup returns CDR1 KGHSH and CDR2 LQKENI. Between the trimmed V and J ends, which lost 3 bases and 3 bases, there was a span of 15 bases. The CDR3 spans 16 residues. Here the CDR3 DNA reads TGTGCCAGCTCACCCTGGAGCAGCACGATTGGAAACACCATATATTTT. Translation: CASSPWSSTIGNTIYF.

The chain combines TRBV30 with TRBJ2-6; no clear D. The CDR3 is 19 amino acids. CDR1 and CDR2 (germline): GTSNPN, SVGIG (reference sequence). The germline V and J ends were trimmed by 2 bases and 0 bases, with 20 bases remaining between them. CDR3 loop: CAWSLSFSHLHSGANVLTF. CDR3 in DNA: TGTGCCTGGAGTCTGAGTTTTTCCCACCTCCACTCTGGGGCCAACGTCCTGACTTTC.

The chain recombines TRBV25-1 with TRBJ2-2; D might be TRBD1 (6 bases). V was shortened by 3 bases and J by 5 bases, with 13 bases between the two germline ends. The CDR3 covers 15 residues. Looked up from germline, CDR1 is MGHDK and CDR2 is SYGVNS. The CDR3, as DNA: TGTGCCAGCAGTGATATCACAGGGCTAACCGGGGAGCTGTTTTTT. Translation gives CASSDITGLTGELFF.

J is TRBJ1-5 and V is TRBV30; no definite D call. The CDR3 runs 14 residues. The germline CDR1 and CDR2 sequences are GTSNPN and SVGIG (reference sequence). Trimming pared 0 bases from V and 1 base from J, leaving 7 bases between. In nucleotides, the CDR3 is TGTGCCTGGAGTGTGTTAGCGAGCAATCAGCCCCAGCATTTT. Its protein product is CAWSVLASNQPQHF.

V usage is TRBV5-6 and J usage is TRBJ1-1; 8 bases are shared with TRBD1. The CDR3 runs to 14 residues. CDR1 and CDR2 from the germline V gene are SGHDT and YYEEEE. The junction had 3 bases not matched to a gene; V was cut back by 4 bases and J by 1 base. The CDR3 spells CASSTGQANTEAFF. The CDR3, as DNA: TGTGCCAGCAGCACGGGACAGGCGAACACTGAAGCTTTCTTT.

The chain recombines TRBV2 with TRBJ1-1; TRBD1 aligns across 10 bases. This CDR3 spans 16 amino acids. Germline V gene sequence: CDR1 SNHLY, CDR2 FYNNEI. V lost 4 bases and J lost 0; bases outside the gene matches: 5. CDR3 DNA sequence: TGTGCCAGCAGTGGTAGGACAGGGGGTATGAACACTGAAGCTTTCTTT. As protein: CASSGRTGGMNTEAFF.

The J gene is TRBJ2-3, the V gene TRBV24-1; D is perhaps TRBD2 (7 bases). Trimming removed 9 bases at V and 2 bases at J, with 11 bases between. Per germline, CDR1 KGHDR and CDR2 SFDVKD. The CDR3 totals 13 residues. The CDR3, as DNA: TGTGCCACCCGGGGGGCTAACACAGATACGCAGTATTTT. This translates into CATRGANTDTQYF.

The chain employs TRBV11-3 and TRBJ2-3, with 14 bases lining up with TRBD2. Per the germline V gene, CDR1 is SGHNT and CDR2 is YENEEA. V trimming: 5 bases; J trimming: 2 bases; junction bases outside the gene matches: 12. This CDR3 contains 19 residues. This CDR3 reads CASSKGTSGSTPSTDTQYF. CDR3 in DNA: TGTGCCAGCAGCAAGGGGACTAGCGGGAGCACGCCATCCACAGATACGCAGTATTTT.

As DNA, the CDR3 is TGCAGCGCTTCGACTCTACCCGACTCCTACAATGAGCAGTTCTTC. Translating gives CSASTLPDSYNEQFF. The gene calls are TRBV29-1 and TRBJ2-1; D remains ambiguous. Trimming cost V 7 bases and J 0 bases, with 16 bases left between them. The CDR3 runs 15 residues. From germline, CDR1 is SQVTM and CDR2 ANQGSEA.